This T cell receptor (beta chain) was found in a study of blood T cell repertoires in COVID-19. For the study at large: The study drew acute and convalescent COVID-19 samples from the United States, Italy and Spain.

Losses at the gene ends were 4 bases for V and 0 bases for J; bases not matched to a gene: 8. This CDR3 comprises 16 residues. From germline, CDR1 is SGHNT and CDR2 YYREEE (reference sequence). TCRdb's table, derived via immunoSEQ multiplex PCR, lists solely in-frame clones and lacks some. This table has about 380,000 clones, around 90% appearing once. The genes are TRBV5-4 and TRBJ2-7, with 9 bases identical to TRBD1. The TCR originated in a woman between 18 and 29 years old who had recovered from COVID-19. The sequenced material came from PBMCs or T cells enriched from blood (not recorded which). The CDR3 DNA reads as TGTGCCAGCAGCATCGGGACAGGGATCAGCTCCTACGAGCAGTACTTC. As protein: CASSIGTGISSYEQYF.